The sequence of this T cell receptor (beta chain) was determined in a study of metastatic and nonmetastatic thyroid tumors. Overall study: Repertoire data that came from the blood and tumor or nodule tissue of malignant and benign thyroid patients were compared. General study results and limits: Benign nodules reportedly had significantly lower TCR beta diversity than malignant thyroid tumors in blood and tumor.

Every patient was untreated before thyroid surgery. Original processing methods: CDR3 differences across clinicopathological groups were used to build a distant-metastasis classifier for papillary thyroid cancer. TCRdb called clones again from the PCR reads with MiXCR. What appears here as the V and J calls and clone size reflects TCRdb's work, not the paper's. The table shows more than 13,000 clones, with 25% to 30% occurring only once. The germline V and J ends were trimmed by 4 bases and 0 bases, with 7 bases remaining between them. The CDR3 sequence is 13 residues long. Germline V gene lookup returns CDR1 SQVTM and CDR2 ANQGSEA. This clone has a count of ten or more. Its antigen remains unidentified.

The sequencing sample was made of tumor tissue. The source of this sequence is a male donor with papillary thyroid cancer or a benign thyroid nodule (not recorded which). Some clones in this sample may be carry-over from other donors' samples. This chain joins TRBV29-1 and TRBJ2-1, with D unresolved. CDR3 nucleotide sequence: TGCAGCGTTGCGGCCATCTCCTACAATGAGCAGTTCTTC. As protein: CSVAAISYNEQFF.